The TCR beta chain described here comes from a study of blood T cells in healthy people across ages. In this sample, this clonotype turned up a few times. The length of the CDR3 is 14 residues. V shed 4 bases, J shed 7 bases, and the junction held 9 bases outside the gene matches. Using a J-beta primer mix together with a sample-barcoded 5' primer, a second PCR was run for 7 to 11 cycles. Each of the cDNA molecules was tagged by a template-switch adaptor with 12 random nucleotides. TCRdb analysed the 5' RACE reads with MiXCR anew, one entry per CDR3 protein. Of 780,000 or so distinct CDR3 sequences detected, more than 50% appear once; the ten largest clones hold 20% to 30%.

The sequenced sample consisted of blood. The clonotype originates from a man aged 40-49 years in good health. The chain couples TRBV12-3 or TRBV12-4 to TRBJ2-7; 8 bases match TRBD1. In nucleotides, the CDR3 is TGTGCCAGCAGTTGCGAGACAGGGGAAGGTGAGCAGTACTTC. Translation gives CASSCETGEGEQYF.